This T cell receptor (beta chain) was retrieved from a study of monozygotic twins with inflammatory bowel disease. Findings of the study overall: Reduced clonotype sharing with other individuals was observed in IBD patients relative to healthy twins, especially with disease activity. What may have added variability to patient repertoires is that immunosuppressive treatments differed. Backing was not found for a single strong signal or clonotype associated with IBD.

Germline CDR1 and CDR2: GTSNPN and SVGIG (reference sequence). The CDR3 totals 12 residues. On this clonotype itself: Its antigen is unknown.

TCRdb re-called the 5' RACE reads and shows each CDR3 protein once, DNA omitted. The repertoire shows approximately 400,000 distinct CDR3 sequences; the top ten hold approximately 2.3%. Per donor there was one draw, yielding a blood sample of roughly 2.3 ml. This receptor was taken from a human donor with ulcerative colitis or Crohn's disease, or a healthy co-twin of an affected twin (not recorded which). The chain has TRBV30 and TRBJ2-1; TCRdb lists TRBD2, though no DNA is available to test this call. The source material was blood. The CDR3 protein is CAWGPGVGEQFF.